Sequencing of this T cell receptor beta chain was carried out in a study of cytomegalovirus exposure and HLA in healthy donors (dated by TCRdb to about 2017). About the investigation overall: According to an earlier analysis of 550 to 750 of the donors, some 170 million T cells yielded 100 million or so unique TCR beta sequences and 276 Gb of sequence data. An early release covering roughly 580 HLA-typed donors comprised roughly 300 gigabases of sequencing data and roughly 86 million unique TCR sequences. The study profiled the T cell repertoires of hundreds of subjects by immunosequencing and related them to cytomegalovirus serostatus. On average, roughly 250,000 unique TCR beta nucleotide sequences were sequenced per donor among 398 genotyped donors of the cohort, with about 17% of those sequences being non-productive. All discovery cohort repertoires had been generated on a single sequencing platform. The study was designed to test whether signatures of past pathogen exposure could be identified by cataloging public T cell receptors. Roughly five DR-DQ haplotypes were handled as single units for association and clustering, since linkage in the cohort was strong. A later genetic analysis used genome-wide SNP genotypes for about 60% of the roughly 700 donors, treating that subset as a discovery cohort. Rather than using new phenotypic data, the later analysis identified candidate immune exposures from TCR beta sequences and from how often those sequences occurred across donors. An earlier analysis of about 620 of the donors applied high-throughput TCR beta sequencing to assess whether each TCR beta V gene segment acted as functional or pseudogenic. Typing coverage varied by locus: roughly 629-630 donors for A, B, C, DRB1 and DQB1; roughly 500 for DQA1; 600 to 610 for DPA1; 450 to 480 for DPB1. High-throughput TCR immunosequencing, statistical association of individual TCRs with disease status, and machine learning were combined to predict cytomegalovirus infection status. Besides the first cohort of 666 subjects, a separate validation cohort made up of roughly 120 different subjects was used. Alongside the repertoire data, information on donor age, sex, ethnicity and CMV serostatus was compiled. To study patterns of TCR occurrence, a later analysis re-analyzed previously published TCR beta repertoires from 550 to 800 donors and added high-resolution HLA genotyping. HLA typing covered class I and class II loci at four-digit resolution. Of the roughly 400 genotyped donors, over 65% fell in the genetic ancestry cluster associated with self-reported Caucasian donors. Study-wide conclusions, independent of this receptor: A later genetic analysis reported fewer N-insertions in productive TCRs among donors in an Asian-associated ancestry cluster than the roughly 690-donor mean. When HLA alleles, especially DR and DQ, strongly co-occurred, TCR associations were difficult to assign to individual alleles. Correlated functional status among segregating V segments might be attributable to linkage disequilibrium, but an unknown experimental factor could not be ruled out. The presence/absence analyses assumed that sequencing depth was roughly uniform across donors, and that assumption may not be true. A group of highly shared sequence variants was considered likely to be a technical artifact of the sequencing pipeline. The earlier analysis of 587 of the donors excluded over 15 rarely observed V segments, including chromosome 9 orphons, because counts were too low. A further reported finding was that TCR beta sequences accurately predicted the HLA-A and HLA-B alleles for most subjects in the first cohort. According to the authors, the approach could potentially be generalized to other disease states and immunological phenotypes. The cohort was sequenced for TCR beta chains only, and without alpha or paired-chain data the features that could be detected were limited. In an earlier analysis of several hundred of the donors, most TCR beta V segments were observed in productive rearrangements about 90% or about 30% of the time, broadly matching IMGT annotations. Immune exposure information for the cohort was limited to CMV serostatus. Compared with equally common non-associated chains, HLA-associated TCR beta chains in a later analysis were more clonally expanded and had lower generation probabilities. HLA typing was unavailable for some donors at each locus, so association tests used only the typed subset. Most TCR sequences were observed very rarely across donors, whereas some public TCRs were present in many individuals. In a later analysis, about 16,000 TCR beta sequences were associated with specific HLA alleles at a false discovery rate of 0.05. The classifier was reported to diagnose cytomegalovirus status with high specificity and sensitivity in both the original cohort and the validation cohort. The study listed 170 or so TCR beta chains as associated with cytomegalovirus. Most CMV-associated TCR beta chains appeared to be HLA-restricted in a later analysis, and the HLA associations seemed to be driven largely by CMV exposure. In vitro tests confirmed that three of the cytomegalovirus-associated TCR beta chains recognize cytomegalovirus antigens. In a later analysis, several top co-occurrence clusters were reported to appear linked to parvovirus B19, influenza, CMV and Epstein-Barr virus. According to a later analysis, TCR association rates differed among HLA loci, with DRB1 alleles showing the most associated TCRs and HLA-C alleles showing the fewest. In a later genetic analysis, a missense DCLRE1C variant was associated with V-gene and J-gene trimming of TCR beta chains, and the association was replicated in an independent cohort. The 87-base-pair reads could not distinguish some IMGT-functional V segments, including TRBV6-2 and TRBV6-3, so those segments were excluded.

The cohort comprised some 730 healthy bone marrow donors. All cohort members were sampled while nominally healthy, although unrecorded immune exposures were likely present. The donor tested CMV seropositive and was one of the 289 seropositive cohort members. A peripheral blood sample was collected from each donor, and TCR beta sequencing was performed on peripheral blood mononuclear cells. The Qiagen DNeasy Blood Extraction Kit was used to extract genomic DNA from the blood cell samples. To prepare the library, the immunoSEQ multiplex PCR assay was applied. For the multiplex PCR, a mixture combining 60 forward primers for TCR Vbeta segments and 13 reverse primers for TCR Jbeta segments was used. The CDR3 region of rearranged TCR beta genes was amplified from genomic DNA by a multiplex PCR assay. The amplified TCR beta libraries were sequenced on the Illumina HiSeq System as 87-base-pair reads. On the study's bioinformatics: Across the 670 or so repertoires, a later analysis counted some 80 million unique TCR beta chains, around 11 million of which were shared by at least two donors. Raw reads were error-corrected and collapsed into unique sequences by a nearest-neighbor algorithm in which closely related sequences were merged to remove PCR and sequencing errors. Alignment of CDR3 sequences to IMGT reference sequences was used to assign V, D and J gene segments. Each retained sequence needed at least a six-nucleotide match to both a V gene segment and a J gene segment. A rearrangement counted as productive if the CDR3 had no stop codons and remained in frame with V and J, and every other rearrangement counted as non-productive. Following IMGT convention, CDR3 was defined as the stretch from the second conserved V-encoded cysteine to the conserved J-encoded phenylalanine. The earlier analysis of some 550 of the donors excluded any sequence lacking an unambiguous match to a single V gene segment. An earlier analysis of approximately 590 of the donors classified V segments as functional when productive rearrangements were above 56.7% and as segregating when the standard deviation between donors was above 5%. A statistical classification framework was built to diagnose cytomegalovirus status from the catalog of TCR beta chain sequences. In a later analysis, TCR nucleotide sequences were compared against IMGT/GENE-DB human TR gene sequences so that V and J genes could be assigned. Using the TCRdist pipeline, a later analysis assigned CDR3 sequences along with most-parsimonious VDJ recombination scenarios. A later analysis defined each TCR beta chain by its CDR3 amino acid sequence plus V-gene family, and excluded reads lacking a unique V-gene family. To address suspected cross-contamination and a sequencing artifact, a later analysis removed a few hundred highly shared, low-generation-probability nucleotide sequences. For each public chain, a later analysis derived a clonal expansion index from normalized ranks of inferred template counts within each repertoire. Generation probabilities in a later analysis came from a VDJ recombination model fitted to out-of-frame rearrangements, and those results were checked against IGoR. In a later analysis, hypergeometric tests were used to score TCR-TCR, TCR-HLA and TCR-CMV co-occurrence, with a repertoire-size bias correction applied to TCR pairs. A later analysis estimated false discovery rates by permuting HLA or CMV assignments 20 times. A later analysis grouped co-occurring TCRs with DBSCAN, adding TCRdist sequence similarity when clustering within HLA-allele-positive subsets. Repertoires with fewer than 30,000 or more than 120,000 public chains, plus five repertoires with anomalous nucleotide sharing, were excluded from co-occurrence clustering. The table comes from immuneACCESS by way of TCRdb, which keeps in-frame sequences with V and J called. Part of the clones is missing from these tables; in studies checked, under half for an unresolved V gene and the rest for unknown reasons. That table is the source of V, J and clone size, and D and trimming were worked out from the DNA. This sample has around 300,000 clones in its table, and approximately 84% of those were observed once. The ten largest clones represent about 2% of the sample.

CDR1 is given as LNHNV and CDR2 as YYDKDF, both from the germline V gene (reference sequence). From the cysteine up to the phenylalanine, the CDR3 has a length of 16 residues. Only the CDR3 DNA stays, 48 bases, in frame from base 1. V trim: 5 bases; J trim: 6 bases; unmatched bases: 10. Remarks on this clone: No cognate antigen has been identified for it. Qualities for individual bases were not recorded, and no much larger clone is one base off.

Sequencing was performed on PBMCs. The clonotype originates from a woman aged 40 to 50 in good health and CMV-seropositive. The chain uses TRBV15 and TRBJ1-5; 10 bases in the junction line up with TRBD1. The CDR3 protein sequence reads: CATSVRDRGAGQPQHF. The DNA sequence is TGTGCCACCAGCGTACGGGACAGGGGAGCGGGTCAGCCCCAGCATTTT.